This TCR beta chain was obtained from a study of early T cells in non-severe SARS-CoV-2 infection. As part of library construction, unique molecular identifiers were attached to individual cDNA molecules. TCRdb reanalysed the 5' RACE reads using MiXCR and keeps one entry per CDR3 protein. This table holds around 70,000 distinct CDR3 sequences, 12% found once. This clonotype was observed many times. The CDR3 loop spans 15 amino acids. V was cut by 6 bases and J by 7 bases, with 18 bases left in between. Germline V gene sequence: CDR1 KGHSH, CDR2 LQKENI. The specimen was whole blood. This chain links TRBV18 with TRBJ1-4; D is possibly TRBD1 (6 bases). The sequence was obtained from an adult who was a healthcare worker with PCR-confirmed SARS-CoV-2 infection or an uninfected control (not recorded which). CDR3 DNA: TGTGCCAGCTCCGCCAGGGGCGCGGGAAGTGAAAAACTGTTTTTT. This translates into CASSARGAGSEKLFF. Full variable domain (remainder filled in from reference TRBV18 and TRBJ1-4): NAGVMQNPRHLVRRRGQEARLRCSPMKGHSHVYWYRQLPEEGLKFMVYLQKENIIDESGMPKERFSAEFPKEGPSILRIQQVVRGDSAAYFCASSARGAGSEKLFFGSGTQLSVL.